The clone carrying this TCR beta chain has a handful of counts. This table comes from immunoSEQ multiplex PCR, and its TCRdb copy is limited to in-frame clones, with some not included. The sample holds around 330,000 clones, roughly 71% seen once. This record belongs to a study of cytotoxic CD8 clonotypes in ibrutinib-treated CLL. The germline V gene encodes CDR1 SEHNR and CDR2 FQNEAQ (reference sequence). V shed 2 bases and J shed 4 bases, with 3 bases lying between them. There are 12 residues in the CDR3. The sequenced sample was PBMCs, obtained after 36 months of ibrutinib treatment. This receptor was obtained from a human donor with chronic lymphocytic leukemia. The V call is TRBV7-9, the J call TRBJ1-3; D is ambiguous. The CDR3 DNA reads as TGTGCCAGCAGCTTACAGGGAAACACCATATATTTT. Translation gives CASSLQGNTIYF. Variable domain in full (rest from reference TRBV7-9 and TRBJ1-3): DTGVSQNPRHKITKRGQNVTFRCDPISEHNRLYWYRQTLGQGPEFLTYFQNEAQLEKSRLLSDRFSAERPKGSFSTLEIQRTEQGDSAMYLCASSLQGNTIYFGEGSWLTVV.